A selection of T cell receptor beta chains follows, all from one sample in a study of lymphopenia after photon versus proton radiotherapy. TCRdb's copy holds only in-frame clones and misses some; the assay was immunoSEQ multiplex PCR. The table includes about 26,000 clones, 75% to 90% detected once. Sequencing used peripheral blood, obtained from a patient treated with photon-based radiotherapy. The source of these receptors is a man in his thirties or forties with gastric cancer. CDR3s include the opening cysteine and the closing phenylalanine or tryptophan. D genes are given only for firm matches. Clone size is given for some rows only: seen once, a few or many times, or a class if the clone is expanded.

clone_size | j_call | d_call | v_call | cdr3_aa | cdr3_nt
. | TRBJ1-1 | TRBD1 | TRBV19 | CASSIRTGIMNTEAFF | TGTGCCAGTAGTATCCGGACAGGGATCATGAACACTGAAGCTTTCTTT
. | TRBJ2-5 | . | TRBV5-1 | CASSLAGVGQETQYF | TGCGCCAGCAGCTTGGCGGGGGTGGGTCAAGAGACCCAGTACTTC
. | TRBJ2-3 | . | TRBV11-2 | CASSLGSTDTQYF | TGTGCCAGCAGCTTAGGGAGTACAGATACGCAGTATTTT
. | TRBJ2-7 | . | TRBV7-2 | CASSLEVTTYEQYF | TGTGCCAGCAGCTTAGAGGTTACGACCTACGAGCAGTACTTC
. | TRBJ2-1 | . | TRBV19 | CASSRSRQENFNNEQFF | TGTGCCAGTAGTAGGTCAAGACAGGAAAATTTTAACAATGAGCAGTTCTTC
. | TRBJ1-5 | . | TRBV4-2 | CASSQDLQGSVQPQHF | TGTGCCAGCAGCCAAGATCTGCAGGGTAGTGTTCAGCCCCAGCATTTT
. | TRBJ1-2 | . | TRBV29-1 | CSVATGWGYTF | TGCAGCGTTGCTACAGGGTGGGGCTACACCTTC
. | TRBJ2-1 | TRBD2 | TRBV4-3 | CASSQDSGASGRNEQFF | TGCGCCAGCAGCCAAGATAGTGGGGCTAGCGGGAGAAATGAGCAGTTCTTC
. | TRBJ2-2 | . | TRBV9 | CASTTTLTNTGELFF | TGTGCCAGCACCACCACGCTGACGAACACCGGGGAGCTGTTTTTT
. | TRBJ2-1 | TRBD2 | TRBV5-1 | CASSYRLAGLDNEQFF | TGCGCCAGCAGCTACAGACTAGCGGGACTAGACAATGAGCAGTTCTTC
. | TRBJ2-7 | TRBD2 | TRBV29-1 | CSVEEPGLAGGAYEQYF | TGCAGCGTTGAAGAGCCAGGTTTGGCGGGAGGGGCCTACGAGCAGTACTTC
. | TRBJ1-2 | . | TRBV19 | CASSIFRDTDYGYTF | TGTGCCAGTAGTATTTTTAGGGACACGGATTATGGCTACACCTTC
. | TRBJ1-5 | . | TRBV19 | CASSQPRGAGGQPQHF | TGTGCCAGTAGTCAACCGCGGGGGGCGGGAGGTCAGCCCCAGCATTTT
. | TRBJ2-3 | . | TRBV10-1 | CASSESNPDTQYF | TGCGCCAGCAGTGAGTCGAACCCAGATACGCAGTATTTT
. | TRBJ2-3 | TRBD1 | TRBV5-5 | CASSAQVPGTGHTDTQYF | TGTGCCAGCAGCGCACAGGTACCCGGGACAGGGCACACAGATACGCAGTATTTT
. | TRBJ2-1 | TRBD2 | TRBV27 | CATAPPGGWSRNNEQFF | TGTGCCACCGCACCTCCGGGGGGGTGGAGCCGGAACAATGAGCAGTTCTTC
once | TRBJ1-3 | . | TRBV7-9 | CASSLGDPDLSGNTIYF | TGTGCCAGCAGCTTAGGAGATCCAGACCTCTCTGGAAACACCATATATTTT
. | TRBJ2-1 | . | TRBV5-1 | CASSRDRLNEQFF | TGCGCCAGCAGCCGGGACCGTCTTAATGAGCAGTTCTTC
. | TRBJ1-3 | . | TRBV28 | CASSPSLEGGNTIYF | TGTGCCAGCAGTCCCTCCCTCGAAGGGGGAAACACCATATATTTT
. | TRBJ2-1 | . | TRBV11-3 | CASSLDEAYEQFF | TGTGCCAGCAGCTTAGATGAGGCGTATGAGCAGTTCTTC
. | TRBJ2-7 | . | TRBV4-1 | CASSQGKAYEQYF | TGCGCCAGCAGCCAAGGAAAAGCCTACGAGCAGTACTTC
. | TRBJ2-3 | TRBD2 | TRBV7-8 | CASSLATGTSGRASDTQYF | TGTGCCAGCAGCTTAGCGACCGGGACTAGCGGGAGGGCCTCAGATACGCAGTATTTT
few | TRBJ1-3 | . | TRBV2 | CASSVVSSGNTIYF | TGTGCCAGCAGTGTCGTGTCCTCTGGAAACACCATATATTTT
. | TRBJ1-2 | TRBD1 | TRBV6-4 | CASSPDRGANYGYTF | TGTGCCAGCAGCCCGGACAGGGGAGCTAACTATGGCTACACCTTC
. | TRBJ2-1 | . | TRBV19 | CASSPLTTDEQFF | TGTGCCAGTAGTCCCCTTACTACGGATGAGCAGTTCTTC
. | TRBJ1-3 | . | TRBV5-4 | CASSLGDSGNTIYF | TGTGCCAGCAGCTTGGGGGACTCTGGAAACACCATATATTTT
. | TRBJ2-6 | . | TRBV1 | CTSSNTCLCTSRANVLTF | TGCACCAGCAGTAACACGTGTTTGTGCACGAGTCGGGCCAACGTCCTGACCTTC
. | TRBJ2-1 | . | TRBV5-1 | CASSSGGTEGNEQFF | TGCGCCAGCAGCTCGGGCGGGACAGAAGGGAATGAGCAGTTCTTC
. | TRBJ1-5 | . | TRBV7-8 | CASSVLSRSNQPQHF | TGTGCCAGCAGCGTCCTTAGCCGTAGCAATCAGCCCCAGCATTTT
. | TRBJ2-7 | TRBD2 | TRBV5-4 | CASMRQGAGASYEQYF | TGTGCCAGCATGCGCCAGGGAGCGGGGGCCTCCTACGAGCAGTACTTC
few | TRBJ2-2 | . | TRBV5-1 | CASSFPGSSRTGELFF | TGCGCCAGCAGCTTTCCCGGGAGCTCGAGGACCGGGGAGCTGTTTTTT
. | TRBJ1-6 | . | TRBV14 | CASSQTGNSPLHF | TGTGCCAGCAGCCAGACGGGGAACTCACCCCTCCACTTT
. | TRBJ2-3 | . | TRBV27 | CASGWPGTQYF | TGTGCCAGCGGCTGGCCAGGGACGCAGTATTTT
. | TRBJ2-3 | . | TRBV9 | CASSVVGVATDTQYF | TGTGCCAGCAGCGTAGTCGGGGTCGCCACAGATACGCAGTATTTT
. | TRBJ2-3 | TRBD1 | TRBV9 | CASSDPGTGGDYTDTQYF | TGTGCCAGCAGCGACCCCGGGACAGGGGGCGATTATACAGATACGCAGTATTTT
. | TRBJ1-4 | . | TRBV15 | CATSRARRAGLNEKLFF | TGTGCCACCAGCAGAGCTCGACGGGCAGGGCTTAATGAAAAACTGTTTTTT
. | TRBJ2-1 | . | TRBV19 | CASSGRFHNEQFF | TGTGCCAGTAGCGGGCGGTTTCACAATGAGCAGTTCTTC
. | TRBJ1-5 | TRBD1 | TRBV7-9 | CASSLVGTGGNQPQHF | TGTGCCAGCAGCTTGGTAGGGACAGGGGGAAATCAGCCCCAGCATTTT
. | TRBJ2-7 | . | TRBV11-2 | CASSLGSEQYF | TGTGCCAGCAGCTTAGGTAGCGAGCAGTACTTC
few | TRBJ2-3 | TRBD1 | TRBV2 | CASSDYGTGYTDTQYF | TGTGCCAGCAGTGATTACGGGACAGGATACACAGATACGCAGTATTTT
. | TRBJ2-3 | . | TRBV18 | CASSPNSGDTDTQYF | TGTGCCAGCTCACCTAACTCGGGGGATACAGATACGCAGTATTTT
. | TRBJ1-3 | . | TRBV9 | CASSTEGGDTIYF | TGTGCCAGCAGTACGGAGGGTGGGGACACCATATATTTT
. | TRBJ2-2 | . | TRBV28 | CASSFLEFANTGELFF | TGTGCCAGCAGTTTTCTGGAGTTCGCGAACACCGGGGAGCTGTTTTTT
. | TRBJ2-1 | . | TRBV19 | CASSIQSGPYNEQFF | TGTGCCAGTAGTATCCAGTCAGGGCCCTACAATGAGCAGTTCTTC
. | TRBJ2-7 | . | TRBV5-5 | CASSLRGFYEQYF | TGTGCCAGCAGCTTAAGGGGTTTTTACGAGCAGTACTTC
. | TRBJ2-3 | . | TRBV10-2 | CASRDTGGTDTQYF | TGCGCCAGCAGAGACACCGGGGGCACAGATACGCAGTATTTT
. | TRBJ1-1 | TRBD1 | TRBV6-5 | CASSSQGGGNREAFF | TGTGCCAGCAGTTCCCAAGGAGGGGGCAATAGGGAAGCTTTCTTT
. | TRBJ1-5 | TRBD1 | TRBV19 | CASSISKDRESTQPQHF | TGTGCCAGTAGTATCTCGAAGGACAGGGAATCTACTCAGCCCCAGCATTTT
. | TRBJ2-3 | TRBD2 | TRBV5-4 | CASSSRLAGGTDTQYF | TGTGCCAGCAGCTCCCGGCTAGCGGGGGGAACAGATACGCAGTATTTT
. | TRBJ1-1 | TRBD1 | TRBV18 | CASSPNRDRGGTEAFF | TGTGCCAGCTCACCGAACCGGGACAGAGGAGGCACTGAAGCTTTCTTT
. | TRBJ1-5 | . | TRBV6-5 | CASSYSFSGDQPQHF | TGTGCCAGCAGTTACTCGTTTTCCGGGGATCAGCCCCAGCATTTT
. | TRBJ2-3 | . | TRBV9 | CASSVGELASTDTQYF | TGTGCCAGCAGCGTAGGCGAACTAGCAAGCACAGATACGCAGTATTTT
. | TRBJ2-3 | TRBD1 | TRBV5-1 | CASSTGQGAVTDTQYF | TGCGCCAGCAGCACGGGACAGGGGGCTGTCACAGATACGCAGTATTTT
. | TRBJ2-5 | . | TRBV7-8 | CASSTTPGPRETQYF | TGTGCCAGCAGCACAACTCCGGGACCTCGGGAGACCCAGTACTTC
few | TRBJ1-1 | . | TRBV11-3 | CASSLGTVNTEAFF | TGTGCCAGCAGCTTAGGGACGGTGAACACTGAAGCTTTCTTT
. | TRBJ1-2 | . | TRBV5-6 | CASSTESLSYTF | TGTGCCAGCAGCACGGAAAGCTTAAGCTACACCTTC
. | TRBJ1-5 | . | TRBV19 | CASSDSGNRNQPQHF | TGTGCCAGTAGTGATTCCGGGAACAGAAATCAGCCCCAGCATTTT
. | TRBJ1-1 | . | TRBV10-1 | CASRVDVDTEAFF | TGCGCCAGCAGAGTGGACGTTGACACTGAAGCTTTCTTT
. | TRBJ2-7 | TRBD1 | TRBV11-3 | CASSSRGTGSYEQYF | TGTGCCAGCAGCTCCCGCGGGACAGGGTCGTACGAGCAGTACTTC